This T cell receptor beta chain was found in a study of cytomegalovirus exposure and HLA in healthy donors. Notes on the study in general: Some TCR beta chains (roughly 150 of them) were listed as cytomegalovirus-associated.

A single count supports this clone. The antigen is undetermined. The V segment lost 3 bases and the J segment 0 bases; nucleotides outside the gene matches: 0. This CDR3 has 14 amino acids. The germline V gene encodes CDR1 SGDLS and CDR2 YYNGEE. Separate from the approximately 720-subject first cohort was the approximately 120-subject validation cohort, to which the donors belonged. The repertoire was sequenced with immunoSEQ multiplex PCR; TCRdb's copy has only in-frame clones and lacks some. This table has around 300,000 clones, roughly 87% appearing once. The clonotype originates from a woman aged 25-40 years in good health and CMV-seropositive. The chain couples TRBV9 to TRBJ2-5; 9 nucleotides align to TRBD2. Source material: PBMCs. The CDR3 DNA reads TGTGCCAGCAGCGGCGGGGGGGACCAAGAGACCCAGTACTTC. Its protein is CASSGGGDQETQYF.